One sample yielded the 30 T cell receptor beta chains listed below, sequenced in a study of T cell responses to AZD1222 COVID-19 vaccine. This table comes from immunoSEQ multiplex PCR, and its TCRdb copy is limited to in-frame clones, with some not included. The table lists around 100,000 clones, roughly 86% of them singletons. The material was peripheral blood, obtained 28 days after the second dose of the MenACWY control vaccine. The receptors were sampled from an adult who received the MenACWY meningococcal vaccine as a control.

The J gene is TRBJ2-2, the V gene TRBV6-6; the match to TRBD2 covers 12 bases. Germline CDR1 is MNHNY and CDR2 is SVGAGI (reference sequence). The CDR3 consists of 17 residues. The V gene end was trimmed by 5 bases and the J gene end by 7 bases; junction bases not matched to a gene: 11. The CDR3 protein is CASSLLAGGFLGGELFF. CDR3 in DNA: TGTGCCAGCAGTCTACTAGCGGGGGGATTTTTGGGCGGGGAGCTGTTTTTT.

The rearrangement joins TRBV28 to TRBJ1-2; weak D call: TRBD1 (5 bases). The V gene lost 2 bases and the J gene lost 6 bases, with 7 bases spanning the gap. CDR3 length equals 12 residues. Looked up from germline, CDR1 is MDHEN and CDR2 is SYDVKM. CDR3 in amino acids: CASSLVRDGYTF. CDR3 nucleotide sequence: TGTGCCAGCAGTTTAGTCAGGGATGGCTACACCTTC.

This chain uses TRBV5-1 with TRBJ2-1; tentative D call: TRBD2 (6 bases). Germline V gene data show CDR1 as SGHRS and CDR2 as YFSETQ. The CDR3 has 15 amino acids. V was cut by 3 bases and J by 9 bases, with 19 bases left in between. The CDR3 here is CASSSYFGTSSEQFF. The CDR3, as DNA: TGCGCCAGCAGCTCGTATTTTGGGACTTCGAGTGAGCAGTTCTTC.

This rearrangement joins TRBV28 to TRBJ1-5; 9 nucleotides line up with TRBD1. This CDR3 region has 14 residues. CDR1 and CDR2 (germline): MDHEN, SYDVKM. Trimming cost V 2 bases and J 10 bases; bases outside gene matches: 6. The CDR3: CASSLTGGPSPQHF. The CDR3, as DNA: TGTGCCAGCAGTTTAACAGGGGGCCCGTCCCCCCAGCATTTT.

V gene TRBV7-2 combines with J gene TRBJ2-2; D call uncertain. From germline, CDR1 is SGHTA and CDR2 FQGNSA. The ends were cut back, 0 bases at V and 7 bases at J, with 12 bases in the middle. This CDR3 is built from 15 residues. CDR3 DNA sequence: TGTGCCAGCAGCTTAGCGATACATAGTGGCGGGGAGCTGTTTTTT. Its translation is CASSLAIHSGGELFF.

The chain couples TRBV6-6 to TRBJ1-4; unclear D gene. The CDR3 has 15 amino acids. V lost 5 bases and J lost 0, with 10 bases in between. Per the germline V gene, CDR1 is MNHNY and CDR2 is SVGAGI (reference sequence). The CDR3 sequence is CASSNRHSTNEKLFF. In DNA, the CDR3 is TGTGCCAGCAGTAACCGACACTCAACTAATGAAAAACTGTTTTTT.

This clone was found a few times. The J gene is TRBJ1-1, the V gene TRBV28; 8 bases align to TRBD1. The CDR3 is 14 amino acids. CDR1 MDHEN and CDR2 SYDVKM come from the germline V gene. J was trimmed by 5 bases and V by 6 bases; bases with no gene match: 8. Here the CDR3 DNA reads TGTGCCAGCAGGTCGACAGGGGTGAGGACTGAAGCTTTCTTT. Translating it yields CASRSTGVRTEAFF.

The rearrangement uses TRBV6-2 or TRBV6-3 and TRBJ1-3; 7 bases are a match to TRBD1. CDR3 length: 16 residues. Per germline, CDR1 MNHEY and CDR2 SVGEGT. V trimming: 6 bases; J trimming: 0 bases; junction bases outside the gene matches: 8. The CDR3 DNA is TGTGCCAGCAGCGAGGAGGGGGCGTTCTCTGGAAACACCATATATTTT. Its translation: CASSEEGAFSGNTIYF.

The chain couples TRBV19 to TRBJ2-7; a possible D gene is TRBD1 (5 bases). The V end lost 5 bases, the J end lost 6 bases, and 14 bases lay between the germline ends. The CDR3 has 13 amino acids. CDR1 LNHDA and CDR2 SQIVND come from the germline V gene (reference sequence). This CDR3 is CASSQGWATEQYF. The CDR3 DNA reads TGTGCCAGTAGTCAGGGTTGGGCCACCGAGCAGTACTTC.

This clone has at least ten counts. The V call is TRBV18, the J call TRBJ2-2, with D unresolved. Germline CDR1 KGHSH, CDR2 LQKENI. The V end lost 4 bases, the J end lost 2 bases, and 17 bases lay between the germline ends. This CDR3 region has 17 residues. The CDR3 DNA follows: TGTGCCAGCTCACGTTTGGGCCCCCAGCGAAACACCGGGGAGCTGTTTTTT. Its translation: CASSRLGPQRNTGELFF.

This sequence joins TRBV5-5 and TRBJ1-2; no clear D. Trimming removed 4 bases from V and 4 bases from J, with 11 bases in between. CDR1 and CDR2 from the germline V gene are SGHKS and YYEKEE (reference sequence). The CDR3 has 13 residues. This chain's CDR3 is CASSPDVSYGYTF. CDR3 bases: TGTGCCAGCAGCCCAGACGTCTCCTATGGCTACACCTTC.

The chain employs TRBV11-2 and TRBJ1-6, with D uncertain. The CDR3 spans 15 residues. Trimming removed 5 bases from V and 9 bases from J, with 17 bases in between. The germline V gene encodes CDR1 SGHAT and CDR2 FQNNGV. The chain's CDR3 is CASSPPGGSGSPLHF. Written as DNA, the CDR3 is TGTGCCAGCAGCCCTCCGGGCGGATCGGGTTCACCCCTCCACTTT.

The genes are TRBV6-1 and TRBJ2-7; weak D call: TRBD2 (5 bases). This CDR3 is 14 amino acids long. The V gene lost 1 base and the J gene lost 9 bases, with 16 bases spanning the gap. CDR1 and CDR2 (germline): MNHNS, SASEGT. CDR3 sequence reads: CASSEEGSGSVQYF. The DNA for the CDR3 is TGTGCCAGCAGTGAAGAAGGAAGCGGATCAGTGCAGTACTTC.

V usage is TRBV2 and J usage is TRBJ2-7, with TRBD1 matching 11 bases. With V trimmed by 4 bases and J by 4 bases, 3 bases remained unmatched. This CDR3 comprises 14 residues. CDR1 SNHLY and CDR2 FYNNEI come from the germline V gene. The CDR3 DNA is TGTGCCAGCAGTGGGGGACAGGGGGATTACGAGCAGTACTTC. This encodes CASSGGQGDYEQYF.

This chain links TRBV28 with TRBJ1-5, with D possibly being TRBD1 (6 bases). The CDR3 totals 13 residues. The germline CDR1 and CDR2 sequences are MDHEN and SYDVKM. CDR3 sequence: CAVGGWSNQPQHF. CDR3 sequence (DNA): TGTGCTGTTGGGGGCTGGAGCAATCAGCCCCAGCATTTT. Drawing the rest from reference TRBV28 and TRBJ1-5, the complete variable domain is DVKVTQSSRYLVKRTGEKVFLECVQDMDHENMFWYRQDPGLGLRLIYFSYDVKMKEKGDIPEGYSVSREKKERFSLILESASTNQTSMYLCAVGGWSNQPQHFGDGTRLSIL.

The chain uses TRBV19 and TRBJ2-1; D perhaps matches TRBD1 (5 bases). Trimming stripped 7 bases from V and 4 bases from J, with 38 bases between. CDR3 length equals 22 residues. From germline, CDR1 is LNHDA and CDR2 SQIVND (reference sequence). The DNA of the CDR3 is TGTGCCAGTACCCCAAATTCAATCGCCCGGATACCTAAAGGGGATTTATACAATGAGCAGTTCTTC. Translation: CASTPNSIARIPKGDLYNEQFF.

This sequence joins TRBV6-1 and TRBJ1-2; D call uncertain. Germline loops: CDR1 MNHNS, CDR2 SASEGT. The CDR3 is made up of 13 amino acids. V lost 3 bases, J lost 6 bases, and 11 bases lay in between. CDR3 coding DNA: TGTGCCAGCAGTGATGGCATTACCAATGGCTACACCTTC. This translates into CASSDGITNGYTF.

The J gene is TRBJ1-6, the V gene TRBV7-2, with D possibly being TRBD1 (5 bases). The CDR3 is made up of 14 amino acids. CDR1 SGHTA and CDR2 FQGNSA come from the germline V gene. V gave up 4 bases and J gave up 6 bases, with 10 bases separating them. CDR3 DNA: TGTGCCAGCAGCTCGGGACTGACTAATTCACCCCTCCACTTT. Translating it yields CASSSGLTNSPLHF. The complete variable domain, with remaining parts taken from reference TRBV7-2 and TRBJ1-6, reads GAGVSQSPSNKVTEKGKDVELRCDPISGHTALYWYRQSLGQGLEFLIYFQGNSAPDKSGLPSDRFSAERTGGSVSTLTIQRTQQEDSAVYLCASSSGLTNSPLHFGNGTRLTVT.

The V gene is TRBV5-6, the J gene TRBJ2-7, with 7 bases matching TRBD2. J lost 1 base, V lost 1 base, and 2 bases had no gene match. CDR1 is SGHDT, CDR2 YYEEEE, per germline. This CDR3 contains 14 residues. The CDR3 nucleotides read TGTGCCAGCAGCTTGCGCGGGGGTTCCTACGAGCAGTACTTC. It specifies CASSLRGGSYEQYF. Filled out from reference TRBV5-6 and TRBJ2-7, the complete variable domain reads DAGVTQSPTHLIKTRGQQVTLRCSPKSGHDTVSWYQQALGQGPQFIFQYYEEEERQRGNFPDRFSGHQFPNYSSELNVNALLLGDSALYLCASSLRGGSYEQYFGPGTRLTVT.

The chain couples TRBV5-1 to TRBJ1-4; 11 bases line up with TRBD1. Trimming cost V 2 bases and J 7 bases; bases outside gene matches: 4. CDR1 is SGHRS, CDR2 YFSETQ, per germline. The CDR3 has 15 amino acids. CDR3 residues: CASSLGTGGREKLFF. In DNA, the CDR3 is TGCGCCAGCAGCTTAGGGACAGGGGGTCGTGAAAAACTGTTTTTT.

The gene calls are TRBV7-2 and TRBJ2-6, with D unclear. Germline V gene data show CDR1 as SGHTA and CDR2 as FQGNSA. CDR3 length: 16 amino acids. Trimming left V 1 base short and J 5 bases short, with 12 bases between. The CDR3, as DNA: TGTGCCAGCAGCTTAGATGTGTCTGTACGGGCCAACGTCCTGACTTTC. As protein: CASSLDVSVRANVLTF. Full variable domain (rest looked up from reference TRBV7-2 and TRBJ2-6): GAGVSQSPSNKVTEKGKDVELRCDPISGHTALYWYRQSLGQGLEFLIYFQGNSAPDKSGLPSDRFSAERTGGSVSTLTIQRTQQEDSAVYLCASSLDVSVRANVLTFGAGSRLTVL.

This sequence joins TRBV3-1 (or the pseudogene TRBV3-2) and TRBJ1-5; D is unresolved. V lost 4 bases and J lost 4, with 14 bases in between. Looked up from germline, CDR1 is LGHDT and CDR2 is YNNKEL (reference sequence). This CDR3 is 15 amino acids long. CDR3 protein: CASSPREGSNQPQHF. CDR3 nucleotide sequence: TGTGCCAGCAGCCCCCGGGAAGGGAGTAATCAGCCCCAGCATTTT.

The V gene is TRBV30, the J gene TRBJ1-4; D possibly corresponds to TRBD1 (6 bases). The CDR3 runs 14 residues. V was trimmed by 2 bases and J by 3 bases, leaving 10 bases between them. In germline, CDR1 is GTSNPN, CDR2 SVGIG (reference sequence). Here the CDR3 DNA reads TGTGCCTGGAGTCCGACAGGATCTAATGAAAAACTGTTTTTT. Translation gives CAWSPTGSNEKLFF.

This clone was seen only a few times. The gene calls are TRBV20-1 and TRBJ1-4; weak D call: TRBD1 (6 bases). With 3 bases removed from V and 8 bases from J, the gap between germline ends came to 16 bases. CDR1 is DFQATT and CDR2 is SNEGSKA in the germline V gene (reference sequence). CDR3 length: 14 residues. The CDR3 coding sequence is TGCAGTGCTAGTCACCGGGGGCGAGGGGAAAAACTGTTTTTT. Translated, it gives CSASHRGRGEKLFF.

This chain uses TRBV5-1 with TRBJ2-1; D is unclear. Trimming shortened V by 0 bases and J by 0 bases, and 7 bases separated the two germline ends. CDR3 length equals 15 residues. CDR1 and CDR2 (germline): SGHRS, YFSETQ. The CDR3 reads CASSLGYSSYNEQFF. DNA of the CDR3: TGCGCCAGCAGCTTGGGGTACTCCTCCTACAATGAGCAGTTCTTC.

Worth noting for this clone: The final CDR3 position lacks the conserved phenylalanine or tryptophan, pointing to a likely read error. No DNA is shown, since the ends of the CDR3 on it are uncertain; the CDR3 is the one TCRdb lists. This chain connects TRBV3-1 (or the pseudogene TRBV3-2) to TRBJ2-7; the listed D gene, TRBD1, was not tested against the DNA. The CDR3 has 13 residues if both end residues are counted. The germline V gene has CDR1 LGHDT and CDR2 YNNKEL (reference sequence). The CDR3 reads CASSPRHTDRGLA.

This clone has only one observation. The rearrangement links TRBV10-1 to TRBJ2-7; D is ambiguous. The CDR3 is 10 amino acids. V was pared by 9 bases and J by 6 bases, with 9 bases between. Germline V gene data show CDR1 as WNHNN and CDR2 as SYGVQD (reference sequence). CDR3 residues: CASQHGEQYF. CDR3 DNA sequence: TGCGCCAGTCAACACGGCGAGCAGTACTTC.

As concerns this clone: Other DNA sequences in this specimen translate into the identical CDR3. CDR3: CASSIGRDQPQHF. The CDR3 nucleotides are TGTGCCAGTAGTATCGGGAGGGATCAGCCCCAGCATTTT. The gene calls are TRBV19 and TRBJ1-5; D remains ambiguous. Deletions cut 3 bases from V and 5 bases from J, with 8 bases between. CDR3 length equals 13 residues. The germline CDR1 and CDR2 sequences are LNHDA and SQIVND (reference sequence).

The chain employs TRBV12-3 or TRBV12-4 and TRBJ1-6, with D hard to call. This CDR3 has 13 residues. The V end was cut by 3 bases, the J end by 12 bases, with 12 bases between. CDR3 nucleotides: TGTGCCAGCAGTTTTGGCAGCCCCCAACCCCTCCACTTT. Translation gives CASSFGSPQPLHF.

CDR3 nucleotide sequence: TGCGCCAGCAGCTTGAACACAGGGAGCGGCTACGAGCAGTACTTC. This encodes CASSLNTGSGYEQYF. The chain recombines TRBV5-1 with TRBJ2-7, with a tentative D call TRBD1 (6 bases). Trimming left V 1 base short and J 3 bases short, with 14 bases between. Germline CDR1 reads SGHRS; CDR2 reads YFSETQ. The CDR3 is made up of 15 amino acids.